Shown below are 16 T cell receptor beta chains from a single sample sequenced in a study of CD8+ T cells in alopecia areata. Once RNA had been extracted, it was reverse transcribed into cDNA to act as the sequencing template. Assay: immunoSEQ multiplex PCR; the TCRdb copy retains only in-frame clones and omits some. This sample has about 280,000 clones; 58% occur once, and the top ten carry over 1.5%. The treatment was: oral pan-JAK inhibitor, 5-10 mg twice daily. Sequenced material: CD4+ T cells sorted from blood, taken at week 24, from a patient treated with tofacitinib. The receptors derive from a human donor with alopecia areata.

This clone was counted a few times. This chain joins TRBV28 and TRBJ2-6; 11 bases map to TRBD1. V lost 10 bases, J lost 2 bases, and 4 bases stayed unmatched. The CDR3 is 15 amino acids. Germline assignment: CDR1 MDHEN and CDR2 SYDVKM. CDR3: CAIGQGATGANVLTF. The CDR3, as DNA: TGTGCCATAGGACAGGGGGCAACTGGGGCCAACGTCCTGACTTTC.

The chain couples TRBV6-5 to TRBJ1-5; 8 positions match TRBD1. V lost 3 bases to trimming and J lost 6 bases; unmatched junction nucleotides: 4. Germline V gene data show CDR1 as MNHEY and CDR2 as SVGAGI. There are 14 residues in the CDR3. CDR3 nucleotide sequence: TGTGCCAGCAGTTATGGACAGGGTGGTCAGCCCCAGCATTTT. Amino acids: CASSYGQGGQPQHF.

This chain connects TRBV29-1 to TRBJ1-1, with D hard to call. The ends were cut back, 1 base at V and 1 base at J, with 10 bases in the middle. The CDR3 runs 14 residues. Germline values: CDR1 SQVTM, CDR2 ANQGSEA. DNA of the CDR3: TGCAGCGTTGAAGGAGGTTCCAGGAACACTGAAGCTTTCTTT. Translating it yields CSVEGGSRNTEAFF.

This clone came up a few times. The chain couples TRBV4-3 to TRBJ2-3, with D maybe TRBD1 (6 bases). Trimming took off 3 bases at V and 4 bases at J, with 11 bases between the two ends. The CDR3 spans 14 residues. Germline assignment: CDR1 LGHNA and CDR2 YSLEER. CDR3 nucleotides: TGCGCCAGCAGCCAGCGAACAGGGTCAGATACGCAGTATTTT. Amino acid sequence: CASSQRTGSDTQYF.

This chain uses TRBV5-1 with TRBJ1-2; TRBD1 matches 7 bases. V lost 0 bases to trimming and J lost 4 bases; unmatched junction nucleotides: 6. The germline gives CDR1 SGHRS, CDR2 YFSETQ. This CDR3 contains 15 residues. The CDR3 DNA reads as TGCGCCAGCAGCTTGGCTCCGGACAGGCCCTATGGCTACACCTTC. Translated: CASSLAPDRPYGYTF.

This clone has just a few counts. The chain carries TRBV7-6 and TRBJ2-2; 8 bases line up with TRBD1. CDR1 is SGHVS, CDR2 FNYEAQ, per germline. The V gene end was trimmed by 0 bases and the J gene end by 6 bases; junction bases not matched to a gene: 12. The CDR3 runs to 18 residues. The CDR3 spells CASSLATGGRYLSGELFF. The DNA for the CDR3 is TGTGCCAGCAGCTTAGCAACAGGGGGGCGTTACCTATCCGGGGAGCTGTTTTTT.

Points on this clone: At one boundary the junction diverges from the germline segment, which might be a read error. CDR3 sequence: CAISGDWGLGF. CDR3 sequence (DNA): TGTGCCATCAGTGGGGATTGGGGGCTTGGATTT. The chain couples TRBV10-3 to TRBJ1-1; perhaps TRBD1 as D (6 bases). The CDR3 spans 11 residues. CDR1 is ENHRY, CDR2 SYGVKD, per germline.

The chain couples TRBV2 to TRBJ1-2; 7 nucleotides align to TRBD1. This CDR3 is built from 11 residues. Unmatched junction bases numbered 2, after V lost 11 bases and J lost 2 bases. CDR1 SNHLY and CDR2 FYNNEI come from the germline V gene. The CDR3: CALQGNYGYTF. The CDR3 DNA follows: TGTGCCTTACAGGGGAACTATGGCTACACCTTC.

The rearrangement joins TRBV4-2 to TRBJ2-4, with D maybe TRBD2 (6 bases). The CDR3 sequence is 17 residues long. V lost 0 bases and J 2 bases, leaving 14 bases between the germline ends. Germline V gene data show CDR1 as LGHNA and CDR2 as YNFKEQ. The CDR3 sequence is CASSQDSQGGTKNIQYF. CDR3 DNA sequence: TGTGCCAGCAGCCAAGACTCGCAGGGAGGCACCAAAAACATTCAGTACTTC.

This clone was observed at least ten times. The same CDR3 can be traced to other DNA sequences in this sample. J is TRBJ2-5 and V is TRBV19; TRBD2 matches 7 bases. Germline CDR1 reads LNHDA; CDR2 reads SQIVND (reference sequence). The CDR3 extends over 13 amino acids. Losses at the gene ends were 6 bases for V and 1 base for J; bases not matched to a gene: 2. The CDR3, as DNA: TGTGCCAGTAGCTCTAGCGGCCAAGAGACCCAGTACTTC. Protein: CASSSSGQETQYF.

This clone was seen a handful of times. This rearrangement joins TRBV2 to TRBJ1-5; TRBD1 matches at 7 bases. Trimming at V came to 8 bases and at J to 3 bases, leaving 7 bases not matched to a gene. This CDR3 comprises 14 residues. Germline V gives CDR1 SNHLY, CDR2 FYNNEI. Here the CDR3 DNA reads TGTGCCAGCCGAGACAGGGCATCCAATCAGCCCCAGCATTTT. Amino acids: CASRDRASNQPQHF.

A few counts support this clone. The chain links TRBV19 to TRBJ2-1; D uncertain. The V gene lost 0 bases and the J gene lost 6 bases, with 6 bases spanning the gap. This CDR3 is 13 amino acids long. Germline V gene data show CDR1 as LNHDA and CDR2 as SQIVND (reference sequence). In DNA form, the CDR3 reads TGTGCCAGTAGTATAGATGTGTCCAATGAGCAGTTCTTC. Amino acids: CASSIDVSNEQFF.

The chain employs TRBV4-1 and TRBJ2-3; a possible D gene is TRBD1 (5 bases). The CDR3 covers 14 residues. Germline V gene sequence: CDR1 MGHRA, CDR2 YSYEKL. V was pared by 4 bases and J by 4 bases, with 12 bases between. CDR3 residues: CASSRSGLSDTQYF. The CDR3 nucleotides read TGCGCCAGCAGCCGCTCAGGGCTGTCAGATACGCAGTATTTT.

The CDR3 coding sequence is TGTGCCAGCATGTCCCCTGACGCGGGGGGGCGGAATGAGCAGTTCTTC. Encoded protein: CASMSPDAGGRNEQFF. The chain employs TRBV27 and TRBJ2-1; the match to TRBD2 covers 9 bases. The CDR3 has 16 residues. V shed 7 bases and J 7 bases; nucleotides not matched to a gene: 14. Germline lookup yields CDR1 MNHEY and CDR2 SMNVEV (reference sequence).

This clone was recorded once. The rearrangement uses TRBV5-1 and TRBJ2-2, with D possibly TRBD1 on 6 matching bases. Germline assignment: CDR1 SGHRS and CDR2 YFSETQ. V dropped 2 bases and J dropped 8 bases, with 10 bases sitting between them. CDR3 length equals 13 residues. The CDR3 here is CASSFQQGGELFF. As DNA, the CDR3 is TGCGCCAGCAGCTTCCAACAGGGAGGGGAGCTGTTTTTT.

This clone was seen a handful of times. The chain joins TRBV4-1 to TRBJ1-4, with 9 bases fitting TRBD1. The trim removed 3 bases at V and 6 bases at J, leaving 11 bases unmatched. Germline values: CDR1 MGHRA, CDR2 YSYEKL. The CDR3 spans 17 residues. For the CDR3, the DNA is TGCGCCAGCAGCCACCGAGGGAGGGGACAGGGACATGAAAAACTGTTTTTT. Translated: CASSHRGRGQGHEKLFF.